One T cell receptor beta chain is described in this entry. As yet, its antigen is unknown. This specimen belongs to a study of T cells in tumors after PD-1 blockade. Assay used: immunoSEQ multiplex PCR; TCRdb lists only in-frame clones, some missing. The sample contains 45,000 to 60,000 clones, around 80% of which appear only once. CDR3 length equals 14 residues. From germline, CDR1 is SGHDT and CDR2 YYEEEE. The ends lost 2 bases at V and 7 bases at J; junction bases unmatched: 3. Study-level findings and limits: Roughly two fifths of tumor TCR clonotypes were also found in blood.

The source of this sequence is a human donor with advanced basal cell or squamous cell carcinoma (not recorded which). Specimen: PBMCs, collected before anti-PD-1 therapy. The chain employs TRBV5-6 and TRBJ1-4; 9 positions agree with TRBD1. The CDR3 reads CASSFGQGSEKLFF. CDR3 DNA sequence: TGTGCCAGCAGCTTTGGACAGGGGAGTGAAAAACTGTTTTTT.